The clone carrying this TCR beta chain was picked up many times. Antigen specificity is unknown. This CDR3 spans 14 amino acids. Looked up from germline, CDR1 is MNHNS and CDR2 is SASEGT. V gave up 0 bases and J gave up 3 bases, with 8 bases separating them. This specimen comes from a study of T cells in Graves' hyperthyroidism and ophthalmopathy. RNA transcripts provided the source from which TCR beta CDR3 regions were amplified. HTBI primers drove first-round RT-PCR of the TCR CDR3. MiXCR, run by TCRdb on the multiplex PCR reads, gives a single entry per CDR3 protein. The sample lists hundreds of thousands of distinct CDR3 sequences, roughly 46% seen once, with 6.5% to 9% in the top ten. The study's findings and limits: Ophthalmopathy prediction by the model preceded onset by a median approximately 6.9 months. Most thyroid clonotypes with frequency above 0.001 were detected in blood.

Input material: peripheral blood or thyroid tissue (not recorded which). The chain is built from TRBV6-1 and TRBJ1-2, with a weak D call TRBD1 (5 bases). The TCR sequence derives from an adult man with Graves' disease, either hyperthyroidism or ophthalmopathy (not recorded which). This CDR3 reads CASSEARGDYGYTF. Written as DNA, the CDR3 is TGTGCCAGCAGTGAAGCTCGGGGGGACTATGGCTACACCTTC.